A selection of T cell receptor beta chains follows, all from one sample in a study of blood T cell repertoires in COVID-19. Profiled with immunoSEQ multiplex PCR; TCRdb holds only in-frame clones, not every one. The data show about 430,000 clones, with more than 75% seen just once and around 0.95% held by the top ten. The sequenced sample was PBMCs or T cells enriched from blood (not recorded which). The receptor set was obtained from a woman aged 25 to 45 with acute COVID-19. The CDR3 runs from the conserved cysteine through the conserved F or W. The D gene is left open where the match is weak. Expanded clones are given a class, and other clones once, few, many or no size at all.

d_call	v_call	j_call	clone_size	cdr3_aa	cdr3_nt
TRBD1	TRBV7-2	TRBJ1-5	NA	CASSLVATGGNQPQHF	TGTGCCAGCAGCTTAGTCGCCACAGGGGGCAATCAGCCCCAGCATTTT
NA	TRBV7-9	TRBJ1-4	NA	CASSLATPYKLFF	TGTGCCAGCAGCTTAGCCACCCCCTATAAACTGTTTTTT
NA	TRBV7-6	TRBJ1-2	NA	CASSNPGVGYTF	TGTGCCAGCAGCAATCCAGGGGTTGGCTACACCTTC
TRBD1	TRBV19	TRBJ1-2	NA	CASSVRDSYGYTF	TGTGCCAGTAGTGTCCGGGACAGCTATGGCTACACCTTC
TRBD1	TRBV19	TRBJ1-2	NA	CASREDRGSYGYTF	TGTGCCAGTAGAGAAGACAGGGGCAGCTATGGCTACACCTTC
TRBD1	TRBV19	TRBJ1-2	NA	CASSIGQGRGYTF	TGTGCCAGTAGTATTGGACAGGGTCGGGGCTACACCTTC
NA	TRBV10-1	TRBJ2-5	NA	CASSTGPWETQYF	TGCGCCAGCAGCACCGGTCCTTGGGAGACCCAGTACTTC
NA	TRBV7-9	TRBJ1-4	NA	CASSLGSGEDGKLFF	TGTGCCAGCAGCTTAGGATCTGGGGAGGATGGGAAACTGTTTTTT
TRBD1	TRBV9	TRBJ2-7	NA	CASSVGTAASYEQYF	TGTGCCAGCAGCGTTGGGACAGCCGCCTCCTACGAGCAGTACTTC
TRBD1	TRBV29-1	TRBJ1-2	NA	CSVEDLTGHGYTF	TGCAGCGTTGAAGATTTGACAGGGCATGGCTACACCTTC
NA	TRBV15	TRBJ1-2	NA	CATTKEVIYSGYTF	TGTGCCACCACCAAAGAGGTAATCTACTCCGGCTACACCTTC
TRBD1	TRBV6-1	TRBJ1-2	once	CASSEVGTVSSYGYTF	TGTGCCAGCAGTGAAGTGGGGACAGTCTCCTCGTATGGCTACACCTTC
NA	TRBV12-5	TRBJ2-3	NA	CASGSLGDTQYF	TGTGCTAGTGGTTCTCTAGGAGATACGCAGTATTTT
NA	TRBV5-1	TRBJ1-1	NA	CASSLGVSGLNTEAFF	TGCGCCAGCAGCTTGGGTGTCTCAGGGCTGAACACTGAAGCTTTCTTT
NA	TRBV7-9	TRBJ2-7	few	CASSSGGRAASYEQYF	TGTGCCAGCAGCTCGGGGGGCCGGGCCGCCTCCTACGAGCAGTACTTC
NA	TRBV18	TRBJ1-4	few	CASSPGLNEKLFF	TGTGCCAGCTCACCAGGCCTTAATGAAAAACTGTTTTTT
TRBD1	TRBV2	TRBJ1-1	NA	CASSPTGKEAFF	TGTGCCAGCAGTCCGACAGGGAAGGAGGCTTTCTTT
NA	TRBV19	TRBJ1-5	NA	CASSLVGRADQPQHF	TGTGCCAGTAGTTTGGTAGGGAGGGCAGATCAGCCCCAGCATTTT